This T cell receptor beta chain was identified during a study of early T cells in non-severe SARS-CoV-2 infection. Study-level findings and limits: The study's VDJdb matching favored anti-spike CD8 responses and missed private and CD4 specificities.

Looked up from germline, CDR1 is MDHEN and CDR2 is SYDVKM. The CDR3 runs 13 residues. V was pared by 6 bases and J by 2 bases, with 10 bases between. Individual cDNA molecules each received unique molecular identifiers attached to them. TCRdb re-derived calls from the 5' RACE reads in MiXCR, one entry per CDR3 protein. The sample includes approximately 100,000 distinct CDR3 sequences, 14% seen only once; the top ten take 5% to 7%. Details on this clonotype: Its matching antigen is unknown.

The rearrangement uses TRBV28 and TRBJ1-2, with a weak D call TRBD1 (5 bases). Sequencing was performed on whole blood. This TCR derives from an adult who was a healthcare worker with PCR-confirmed SARS-CoV-2 infection or an uninfected control (not recorded which). The CDR3 DNA follows: TGTGCCAGCAGGTCGGACACCAACTATGGCTACACCTTC. Translated: CASRSDTNYGYTF.